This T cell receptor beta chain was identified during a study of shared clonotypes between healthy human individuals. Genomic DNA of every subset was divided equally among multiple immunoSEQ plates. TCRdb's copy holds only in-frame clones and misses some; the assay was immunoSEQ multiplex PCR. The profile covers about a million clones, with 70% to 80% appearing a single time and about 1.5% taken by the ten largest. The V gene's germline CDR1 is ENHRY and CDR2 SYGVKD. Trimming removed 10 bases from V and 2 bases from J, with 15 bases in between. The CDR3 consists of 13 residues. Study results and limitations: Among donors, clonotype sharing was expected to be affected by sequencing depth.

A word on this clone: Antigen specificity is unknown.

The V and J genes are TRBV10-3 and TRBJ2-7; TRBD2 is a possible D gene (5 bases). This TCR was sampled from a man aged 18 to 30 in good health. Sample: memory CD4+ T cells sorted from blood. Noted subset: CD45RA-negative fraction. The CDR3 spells CATQAAVTYEQYF. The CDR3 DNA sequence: TGTGCCACCCAAGCGGCGGTCACCTACGAGCAGTACTTC.